This note documents a single T cell receptor (beta chain) sequence. This clonotype came up many times. Its antigen target is currently unknown. A much larger clonotype is one base distant, so this may be a read error. The source of the sample is a study of neurological immune-mediated disorders (dated by TCRdb to about 2019). In terms of the full investigation: Among the approximately 34 multiple sclerosis patients, relapsing-remitting MS accounted for around 30 and secondary progressive MS accounted for 3. Peripheral blood TCR-beta repertoires from HTLV-I-associated myelopathy (HAM/TSP) patients, multiple sclerosis patients and healthy controls were compared by UMI-based sequencing. The approximately 96 TCR-beta libraries covered PBMC samples along with longitudinal samples, technical triplicates, and paired sorted CD4+ and CD8+ T-cell subsets. The cohort was made up of 65 to 75 subjects, consisting of some 15 HAM/TSP patients, around 35 multiple sclerosis patients and about 20 healthy controls. Study-wide conclusions, independent of this receptor: In phylogenetic analysis, the repertoires of 18 of 34 MS patients grouped into a cluster of related CDR3 sequences, which suggests a possible signature at the repertoire level. No identical CDR3 amino acid sequences were shared among expanded clones across subjects, suggesting private TCR-beta repertoires in all groups. TCR clonal expansion was highest in HAM/TSP patients and lowest in MS patients, with MS patients falling below even healthy controls. The MS cluster showed no association with clinical or MRI features, and the authors stated that larger cohorts are needed.

V sheds 5 bases and J sheds 7 bases, leaving 15 bases between their ends. Measured from the cysteine to the phenylalanine, the CDR3 is 13 residues long. Only CDR3 DNA remains: 39 bases, in frame from the first base. CDR1 SGHVS and CDR2 FQNEAQ are derived from the germline V gene. cDNA was synthesized by template-switch 5'RACE using a primer with a 10-nucleotide random unique molecular identifier that tagged each TCR transcript. Over 180 million TCR-beta sequences, covering 15-18 subjects, were produced in each sequencing run. Total RNA was extracted with the RNeasy kit. Using the KAPA Real-time Library Amplification kit, TCR-beta VDJ regions were amplified with primers for the TCR constant region and the 5'RACE anchor. A first PCR added sample indexes and Illumina adaptors, and a second PCR then raised library yield. After Ampure bead purification, the roughly 650 bp TCR product was size-selected on a 2% E-gel SizeSelection system. Before pooling, library quality was checked on a Bioanalyzer, concentration was measured with Qubit, and libraries were quantified with the Kapa Library Quantification kit. Libraries were sequenced paired-end 2 x 150 bp on an Illumina HiSeq 2500. To increase sequence diversity, about 25-30% phiX was spiked into each library pool. Concerning the study's data processing: The quality-filtered reads were processed with the UMI-based MiGEC pipeline, whose error correction step removed more than 85% of the raw TCR sequences. IMGT germline references were used for alignment of VDJ genes, and clonotypes were defined by a unique CDR3 amino acid sequence together with V-J genes. Clonal expansion, Shannon diversity and CDR3 relatedness (CalcPairwiseDistances, ClusterSamples) were evaluated with VDJtools, and phylogenetic trees were built with CLCbio workbench. Using coefficient-of-variation modelling across technical triplicates, the study counted a clone as expanded if it had at least 8 unique UMIs. Using fastp at Q25 and MiXCR, TCRdb reprocessed the public reads and kept productive beta chains. Records with the same CDR3 protein are collapsed into one entry carrying the most frequent genes and DNA. None of the V and J calls come from the authors' own analysis; TCRdb made them. The sample records about 65,000 distinct CDR3 sequences, roughly 4% of which are singletons. Roughly 2.5% of the sample belongs to the ten largest clones.

Libraries from unsorted PBMCs were made from 2 million PBMCs kept in RNAlater at -80 degrees C until RNA extraction. The multiple sclerosis patients were enrolled in a US clinical protocol that used magnetic resonance imaging to evaluate disease progression. Peripheral blood underwent Ficoll-Hypaque density gradient centrifugation to isolate PBMCs, which were then cryopreserved in liquid nitrogen. The chain employs TRBV7-8 and TRBJ2-7, and perhaps TRBD1 as D gene, on 5 matching bases. This sequence originates from a man in his fifties with multiple sclerosis. The sample consisted of PBMCs. The CDR3 reads CASSRTGGQEQYF. The bases are TGTGCCAGCAGCAGAACAGGTGGCCAAGAGCAGTACTTC.